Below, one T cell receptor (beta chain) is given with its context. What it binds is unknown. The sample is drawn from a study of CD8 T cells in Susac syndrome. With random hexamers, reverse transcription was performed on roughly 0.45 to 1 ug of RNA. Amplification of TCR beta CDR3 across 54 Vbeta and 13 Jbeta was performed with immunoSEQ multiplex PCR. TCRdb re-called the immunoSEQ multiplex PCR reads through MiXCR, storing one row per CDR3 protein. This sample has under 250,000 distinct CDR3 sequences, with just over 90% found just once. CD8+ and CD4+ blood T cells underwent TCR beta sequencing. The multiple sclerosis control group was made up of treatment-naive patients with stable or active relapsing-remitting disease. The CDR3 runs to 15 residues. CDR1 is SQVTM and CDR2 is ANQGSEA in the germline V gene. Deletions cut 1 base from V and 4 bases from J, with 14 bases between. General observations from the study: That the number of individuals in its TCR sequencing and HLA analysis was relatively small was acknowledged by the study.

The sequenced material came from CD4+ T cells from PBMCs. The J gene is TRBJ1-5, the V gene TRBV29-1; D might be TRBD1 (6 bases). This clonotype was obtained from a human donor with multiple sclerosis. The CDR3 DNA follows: TGCAGCGTTGAAGTTGGGGGGCGCGGGAATCAGCCCCAGCATTTT. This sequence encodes CSVEVGGRGNQPQHF.